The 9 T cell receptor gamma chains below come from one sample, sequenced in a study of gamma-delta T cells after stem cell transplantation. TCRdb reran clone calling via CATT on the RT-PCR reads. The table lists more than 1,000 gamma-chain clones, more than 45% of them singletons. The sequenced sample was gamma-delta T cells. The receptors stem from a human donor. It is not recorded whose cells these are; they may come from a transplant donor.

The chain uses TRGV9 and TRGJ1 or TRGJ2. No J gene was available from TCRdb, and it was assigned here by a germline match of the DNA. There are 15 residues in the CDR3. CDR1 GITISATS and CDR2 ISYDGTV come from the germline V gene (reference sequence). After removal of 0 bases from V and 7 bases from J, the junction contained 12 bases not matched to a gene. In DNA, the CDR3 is TGTGCCTTGTGGGAGGTGCATTGGTTCCGGTATAAGAAACTCTTT. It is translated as CALWEVHWFRYKKLF.

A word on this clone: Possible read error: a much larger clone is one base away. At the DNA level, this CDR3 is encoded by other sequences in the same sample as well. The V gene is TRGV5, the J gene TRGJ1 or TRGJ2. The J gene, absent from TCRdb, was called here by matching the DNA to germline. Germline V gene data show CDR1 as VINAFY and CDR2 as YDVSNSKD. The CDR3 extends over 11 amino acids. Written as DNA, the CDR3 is TGTGCCACATGGGACAGGCGGGCGAAACTCTTT. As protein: CATWDRRAKLF.

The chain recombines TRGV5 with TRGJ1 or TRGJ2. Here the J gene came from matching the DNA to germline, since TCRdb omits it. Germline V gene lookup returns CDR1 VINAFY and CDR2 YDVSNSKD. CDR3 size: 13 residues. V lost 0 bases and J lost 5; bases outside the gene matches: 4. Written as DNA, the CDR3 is TGTGCCACCTGGGACAGGCTGAATTATAAGAAACTCTTT. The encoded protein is CATWDRLNYKKLF.

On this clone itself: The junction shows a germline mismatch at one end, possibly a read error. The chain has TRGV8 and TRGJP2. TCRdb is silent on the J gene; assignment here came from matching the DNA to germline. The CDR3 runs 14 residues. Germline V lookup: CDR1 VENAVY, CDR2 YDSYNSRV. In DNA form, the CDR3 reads TGTGCCACCTGGGCTAGGGGTAGTGATTGGATCAAGACGTTT. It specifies CATWARGSDWIKTF.

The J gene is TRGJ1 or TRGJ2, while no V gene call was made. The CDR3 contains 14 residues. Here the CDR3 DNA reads TGTGCCACCTGGGACAACCAACTTCATTCTAAGAAACTCTTT. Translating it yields CATWDNQLHSKKLF.

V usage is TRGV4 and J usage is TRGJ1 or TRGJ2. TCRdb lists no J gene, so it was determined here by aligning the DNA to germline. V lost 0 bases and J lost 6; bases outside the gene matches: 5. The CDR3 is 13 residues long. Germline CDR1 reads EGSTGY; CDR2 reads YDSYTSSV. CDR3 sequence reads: CATWDGLGYKKLF. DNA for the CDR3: TGTGCCACCTGGGATGGGCTCGGTTATAAGAAACTCTTT.

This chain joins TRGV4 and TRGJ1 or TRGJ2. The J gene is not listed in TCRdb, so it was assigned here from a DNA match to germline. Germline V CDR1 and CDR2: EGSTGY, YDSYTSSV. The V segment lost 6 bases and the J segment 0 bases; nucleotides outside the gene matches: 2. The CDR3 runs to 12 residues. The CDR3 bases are TGTGCCACCTGGAAGAATTATTATAAGAAACTCTTT. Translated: CATWKNYYKKLF.

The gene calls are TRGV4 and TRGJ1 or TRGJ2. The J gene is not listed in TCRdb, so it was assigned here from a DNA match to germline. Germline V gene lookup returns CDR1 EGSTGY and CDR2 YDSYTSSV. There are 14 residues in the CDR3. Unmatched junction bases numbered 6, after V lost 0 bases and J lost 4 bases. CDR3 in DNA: TGTGCCACCTGGGATGGGCCCGAGTATTATAAGAAACTCTTT. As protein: CATWDGPEYYKKLF.

The CDR3 spells CATWDRQGSDWIKTF. The CDR3 bases are TGTGCCACCTGGGATAGGCAAGGTAGTGATTGGATCAAGACGTTT. J is TRGJP2 and V is TRGV8. The CDR3 has 15 amino acids. Germline CDR1 and CDR2: VENAVY and YDSYNSRV. The ends lost 0 bases at V and 3 bases at J; junction bases unmatched: 4.